The next 31 T cell receptor beta chains were all read from a single sample in a study of blood T cell repertoires in COVID-19. Assay: immunoSEQ multiplex PCR; the TCRdb copy retains only in-frame clones and omits some. The sample lists roughly 130,000 clones; roughly 80% were seen once. The sequenced material came from peripheral blood. The receptors were sampled from a woman between 45 and 60 years old with acute or convalescent COVID-19.

The V gene is TRBV14, the J gene TRBJ1-6; the D gene is possibly TRBD1 (5 bases). CDR1 is SGHDN and CDR2 is FVKESK in the germline V gene. The CDR3 sequence is 17 residues long. V was shortened by 4 bases and J by 6 bases, with 19 bases between the two germline ends. CDR3 DNA sequence: TGTGCCAGCAGCCGAGCAGGGAGGGCGGCCGGTAATTCACCCCTCCACTTT. It codes for CASSRAGRAAGNSPLHF.

This sequence joins TRBV30 and TRBJ2-7, with 7 positions matching TRBD1. Per the germline V gene, CDR1 is GTSNPN and CDR2 is SVGIG (reference sequence). CDR3 length: 14 amino acids. Trimming removed 0 bases from V and 2 bases from J; junction bases left unmatched: 4. The CDR3 protein is CAWSVDRRPYEQYF. CDR3 nucleotide sequence: TGTGCCTGGAGTGTGGACAGGAGACCCTACGAGCAGTACTTC. Variable domain in full (rest from reference TRBV30 and TRBJ2-7): SQTIHQWPATLVQPVGSPLSLECTVEGTSNPNLYWYRQAAGRGLQLLFYSVGIGQISSEVPQNLSASRPQDRQFILSSKKLLLSDSGFYLCAWSVDRRPYEQYFGPGTRLTVT.

The V gene is TRBV15, the J gene TRBJ1-4; D gene ambiguous. Germline loops: CDR1 LNHNV, CDR2 YYDKDF (reference sequence). V was pared by 0 bases and J by 8 bases, with 22 bases between. The CDR3 loop spans 18 amino acids. CDR3 region: CATSRDKASEGLIEKLFF. The CDR3 nucleotides are TGTGCCACCAGCAGAGATAAGGCTTCCGAGGGCTTAATCGAAAAACTGTTTTTT.

The chain joins TRBV19 to TRBJ1-1; the D is unclear. The germline gives CDR1 LNHDA, CDR2 SQIVND (reference sequence). This CDR3 has 14 residues. V was pared by 5 bases and J by 7 bases, with 17 bases between. The CDR3 sequence is CASSPPSVFGEAFF. DNA of the CDR3: TGTGCCAGTAGTCCCCCGTCGGTTTTCGGTGAAGCTTTCTTT.

This clone was observed a few times. The chain recombines TRBV6-5 with TRBJ2-5; the match to TRBD1 covers 7 bases. The CDR3 extends over 16 amino acids. Per the germline V gene, CDR1 is MNHEY and CDR2 is SVGAGI. V was pared by 0 bases and J by 3 bases, with 7 bases of the junction left unmatched. As DNA, the CDR3 is TGTGCCAGCAGTTACTCCCCCGGGACAGTGAAAGAGACCCAGTACTTC. Amino acid sequence: CASSYSPGTVKETQYF.

The chain employs TRBV27 and TRBJ1-6, with D possibly TRBD1 on 5 matching bases. V lost 4 bases, J lost 10 bases, and 11 bases lay in between. Per the germline V gene, CDR1 is MNHEY and CDR2 is SMNVEV (reference sequence). The CDR3 runs to 13 residues. Here the CDR3 reads CASSSRQGSPLHF. The CDR3 DNA follows: TGTGCCAGCAGTTCCAGGCAGGGATCACCCCTCCACTTT.

V gene TRBV6-5 combines with J gene TRBJ1-1; 8 nucleotides line up with TRBD1. Trimming took 4 bases from V and 4 from J; bases not matched to a gene: 5. The germline CDR1 and CDR2 sequences are MNHEY and SVGAGI. This CDR3 has 14 amino acids. The CDR3 loop is CASSSIDRGTEAFF. The DNA of the CDR3 is TGTGCCAGCAGTTCCATCGACAGGGGCACTGAAGCTTTCTTT.

This clone was found a few times. This chain connects TRBV25-1 to TRBJ1-1; D call uncertain. CDR1 is MGHDK and CDR2 is SYGVNS in the germline V gene. Trimming pared 4 bases from V and 1 base from J, leaving 7 bases between. This CDR3 region has 13 residues. CDR3: CASSGQTNTEAFF. CDR3 DNA: TGTGCCAGCAGTGGGCAAACGAACACTGAAGCTTTCTTT.

This chain connects TRBV2 to TRBJ1-2; D ambiguous. CDR3 size: 12 residues. Germline CDR1 and CDR2: SNHLY and FYNNEI. V was clipped by 8 bases and J by 4 bases, with 11 bases between them. The CDR3: CASRLVGYGYTF. CDR3 sequence (DNA): TGTGCCAGCCGGTTGGTCGGCTATGGCTACACCTTC.

The chain couples TRBV6-1 to TRBJ2-3; perhaps TRBD1 as D (5 bases). The length of the CDR3 is 12 residues. V lost 2 bases, J lost 8 bases, and 8 bases lay in between. Germline loops: CDR1 MNHNS, CDR2 SASEGT. CDR3 sequence reads: CASSETGLTQYF. The CDR3 nucleotides read TGTGCCAGCAGTGAAACAGGCCTTACGCAGTATTTT.

CDR3 amino acids: CASSLLGQTGNSPLHF. In nucleotides, the CDR3 is TGTGCCAGCAGCTTATTGGGCCAGACGGGGAATTCACCCCTCCACTTT. The chain combines TRBV7-3 with TRBJ1-6; D gene unclear. Germline V lookup: CDR1 SGHTA, CDR2 FQGTGA. The V and J ends lost 2 bases and 7 bases respectively, with 15 bases between them. The CDR3 has 16 residues. The whole variable domain, remainder taken from reference TRBV7-3 and TRBJ1-6, is GAGVSQTPSNKVTEKGKYVELRCDPISGHTALYWYRQSLGQGPEFLIYFQGTGAADDSGLPNDRFFAVRPEGSVSTLKIQRTERGDSAVYLCASSLLGQTGNSPLHFGNGTRLTVT.

The chain has TRBV5-1 and TRBJ2-3; 9 bases align to TRBD1. CDR1 and CDR2 from the germline V gene are SGHRS and YFSETQ. The CDR3 has 16 residues. V lost 0 bases and J lost 2; bases outside the gene matches: 4. The CDR3 DNA reads as TGCGCCAGCAGCTTGGGGACAGGGGAAATCACAGATACGCAGTATTTT. Protein: CASSLGTGEITDTQYF.

The DNA of the CDR3 is TGTGCCAGCTTTCCGGGACATCGATATGGCTACACCTTC. Amino acid sequence: CASFPGHRYGYTF. The rearrangement links TRBV19 to TRBJ1-2, with TRBD1 as a possible D gene (6 bases). Between the trimmed V and J ends, which lost 9 bases and 5 bases, there was a span of 16 bases. CDR1 LNHDA and CDR2 SQIVND come from the germline V gene (reference sequence). This CDR3 is 13 amino acids long.

The chain couples TRBV2 to TRBJ1-4, with D maybe TRBD1 (5 bases). The length of the CDR3 is 14 residues. Germline V gene lookup returns CDR1 SNHLY and CDR2 FYNNEI. Trimming removed 5 bases at V and 5 bases at J, with 12 bases between. The CDR3 reads CASSSRRGNEKLFF. In DNA form, the CDR3 reads TGTGCCAGCAGTTCTAGGCGGGGGAATGAAAAACTGTTTTTT.

The sample holds many counts of this clone. The J gene is TRBJ1-5, the V gene TRBV19; a weak D match, TRBD1 (6 bases). V was shortened by 5 bases and J by 5 bases, with 13 bases between the two germline ends. CDR1 and CDR2 (germline): LNHDA, SQIVND (reference sequence). This CDR3 spans 14 amino acids. The CDR3, as DNA: TGTGCCAGTAGTGGCACAGGGAACCATCAGCCCCAGCATTTT. This gives the protein CASSGTGNHQPQHF.

CDR3 sequence reads: CASSRLDGGWENSPLHF. CDR3 sequence (DNA): TGTGCCAGCAGCAGGTTGGACGGCGGGTGGGAAAATTCACCCCTCCACTTT. The chain couples TRBV21-1 to TRBJ1-6. TRBV21-1 is reported as a pseudogene. The CDR3 loop spans 17 amino acids.

The chain joins TRBV29-1 to TRBJ2-5; TRBD1 matches 8 bases. The CDR3 spans 12 residues. Germline V lookup: CDR1 SQVTM, CDR2 ANQGSEA. J was trimmed by 6 bases and V by 7 bases; bases with no gene match: 7. CDR3 protein: CSARTGQKTQYF. In nucleotides, the CDR3 is TGCAGCGCCCGGACAGGGCAGAAGACCCAGTACTTC.

This clone was seen once. The chain combines TRBV25-1 with TRBJ2-7; 7 bases fit TRBD2. Trimming at V came to 6 bases and at J to 3 bases, leaving 2 bases not matched to a gene. Germline lookup yields CDR1 MGHDK and CDR2 SYGVNS. The CDR3 loop spans 12 amino acids. In nucleotides, the CDR3 is TGTGCCAGCAGCCGGGACTACTACGAGCAGTACTTC. Encoded protein: CASSRDYYEQYF.

This chain uses TRBV30 with TRBJ1-2, with D possibly matching TRBD1 (5 bases). The CDR3 has 13 residues. Germline values: CDR1 GTSNPN, CDR2 SVGIG (reference sequence). V lost 2 bases to trimming and J lost 2 bases, with 9 bases between them. CDR3 nucleotides: TGTGCCTGGAGTTCCCGGGGGAACTATGGCTACACCTTC. Its protein is CAWSSRGNYGYTF.

CDR3 region: CASSQRDPGDYEQYF. The DNA of the CDR3 is TGTGCCAGCAGCCAACGTGACCCGGGGGACTACGAGCAGTACTTC. The rearrangement joins TRBV14 to TRBJ2-7; D might be TRBD2 (6 bases). CDR1 is SGHDN and CDR2 is FVKESK in the germline V gene. Trimming left V 2 bases short and J 3 bases short, with 14 bases between. The CDR3 spans 15 residues.

The V gene is TRBV5-1, the J gene TRBJ1-2; TRBD1 aligns across 8 bases. After removal of 4 bases from V and 1 base from J, the junction contained 6 bases not matched to a gene. Germline V gives CDR1 SGHRS, CDR2 YFSETQ. The CDR3 loop spans 15 amino acids. CDR3 protein: CASSVRQGLNYGYTF. The CDR3 DNA sequence: TGCGCCAGCAGCGTTCGACAGGGGCTTAACTATGGCTACACCTTC.

The sample holds a few counts of this clone. This rearrangement joins TRBV6-1 to TRBJ1-1; D gene uncertain. Germline CDR1 is MNHNS and CDR2 is SASEGT. Trimming left V 0 bases short and J 6 bases short, with 17 bases between. The CDR3 is 16 amino acids. The CDR3 DNA is TGTGCCAGCAGTGAAGCTCCCGTGAGGGCCCATTCTGAAGCTTTCTTT. Translated: CASSEAPVRAHSEAFF.

This clone was picked up a small number of times. The rearrangement uses TRBV6-4 and TRBJ1-1; D not resolved. The CDR3 covers 13 residues. Germline values: CDR1 MRHNA, CDR2 SNTAGT. Trimming left V 3 bases short and J 1 base short, with 6 bases between. The CDR3 bases are TGTGCCAGCAGTGAGGCAGGGAACACTGAAGCTTTCTTT. Translating it yields CASSEAGNTEAFF.

This clone occurred once. The CDR3 coding sequence is TGTGCCAGCAGTAGCCCCCAGGGGAACACTGAAGCTTTCTTT. Residues: CASSSPQGNTEAFF. V and J are TRBV2 and TRBJ1-1, with D tentatively TRBD1 (5 bases). This CDR3 is built from 14 residues. Germline CDR1 and CDR2: SNHLY and FYNNEI. The V and J ends lost 5 bases and 1 base respectively, with 11 bases between them. Based on the CDR3 plus reference TRBV2 and TRBJ1-1, the full variable domain is EPEVTQTPSHQVTQMGQEVILRCVPISNHLYFYWYRQILGQKVEFLVSFYNNEISEKSEIFDDQFSVERPDGSNFTLKIRSTKLEDSAMYFCASSSPQGNTEAFFGQGTRLTVV.

V and J are TRBV6-5 and TRBJ1-5, with a tentative D call TRBD1 (6 bases). Germline loops: CDR1 MNHEY, CDR2 SVGAGI. The CDR3 length is 12 residues. Trimming took off 6 bases at V and 7 bases at J, with 10 bases between the two ends. Here the CDR3 DNA reads TGTGCCAGCAGACAGGGTTCCCAGCCCCAGCATTTT. It specifies CASRQGSQPQHF.

This clone has only one observation. The chain recombines TRBV2 with TRBJ1-1; 8 bases match TRBD1. CDR3 size: 15 residues. Germline V gene sequence: CDR1 SNHLY, CDR2 FYNNEI. Unmatched junction bases numbered 6, after V lost 5 bases and J lost 1 base. CDR3 amino acids: CASSLQGAPNTEAFF. CDR3 sequence (DNA): TGTGCCAGCAGTCTTCAGGGGGCCCCGAACACTGAAGCTTTCTTT.

The chain is built from TRBV5-1 and TRBJ2-1, with 9 bases fitting TRBD2. V gave up 4 bases and J gave up 5 bases; unmatched junction bases: 4. CDR1 SGHRS and CDR2 YFSETQ come from the germline V gene. The length of the CDR3 is 14 residues. CDR3 in amino acids: CASSPSGDNNEQFF. In nucleotides, the CDR3 is TGCGCCAGCAGCCCTAGCGGGGACAACAATGAGCAGTTCTTC.

CDR3 sequence reads: CSVHREGGYGYTF. As DNA, the CDR3 is TGCAGCGTTCACAGGGAGGGAGGCTATGGCTACACCTTC. This chain links TRBV29-1 with TRBJ1-2; possibly TRBD1 for D (6 bases). Trimming took off 5 bases at V and 4 bases at J, with 14 bases between the two ends. Per germline, CDR1 SQVTM and CDR2 ANQGSEA. The CDR3 is 13 residues long.

The J gene is TRBJ1-2, the V gene TRBV19; 8 bases align to TRBD1. Losses at the gene ends were 3 bases for V and 0 bases for J; bases not matched to a gene: 6. CDR1 LNHDA and CDR2 SQIVND come from the germline V gene (reference sequence). CDR3 length: 16 residues. CDR3 sequence reads: CASSIGQGRANYGYTF. The CDR3 bases are TGTGCCAGTAGTATTGGACAGGGCCGAGCTAACTATGGCTACACCTTC.

This clone was seen a few times. The chain links TRBV7-2 to TRBJ1-4; 9 bases map to TRBD1. CDR3 length: 14 residues. The germline gives CDR1 SGHTA, CDR2 FQGNSA. Trimming took 5 bases from V and 8 from J; bases not matched to a gene: 6. CDR3 in DNA: TGTGCCAGCAGCCTACAGGGGGCTGTAGAAAAACTGTTTTTT. It translates to CASSLQGAVEKLFF.

The genes are TRBV6-1 and TRBJ1-3; tentative D call: TRBD1 (5 bases). Germline V gene sequence: CDR1 MNHNS, CDR2 SASEGT. The ends were cut back, 4 bases at V and 3 bases at J, with 16 bases in the middle. CDR3 size: 16 residues. Here the CDR3 reads CASSAGFQLVGNTIYF. The CDR3 coding sequence is TGTGCCAGCAGTGCAGGGTTCCAACTTGTTGGAAACACCATATATTTT.